This is a list of T cell receptor beta chains from one sample in a study of blood T cell repertoires in COVID-19. Sequencing was performed with immunoSEQ multiplex PCR; in TCRdb, only in-frame clones are kept and a portion is missing. The sample lists under 100,000 clones, around four fifths occurring once. Sequenced input: peripheral blood. These receptors came from a woman in her 70s with active or convalescent COVID-19. Each CDR3 is given with its conserved first and last residue. The D gene is left open where the match is weak. Size tells how often a clone was seen (once, few, many) or the class of an expanded clone, and some rows leave it out.

>.|.|TRBV18|TRBJ2-7
TGTGCCAGCTCACTAACATTAGAGGAAGAGCAGTACTTC
CASSLTLEEEQYF
>TRBD1|few|TRBV6-1|TRBJ2-7
TGTGCCAGCAGTGATCGGAGACAGGGGGCTTACGAGCAGTACTTC
CASSDRRQGAYEQYF
>TRBD1|.|TRBV12-5|TRBJ1-2
TGTGCTAGTGGTAACGGGACAGGGGGCGTAGTGAACTATGGCTACACCTTC
CASGNGTGGVVNYGYTF
>.|.|TRBV2|TRBJ1-2
TGTGCCATTTTCTACCGGTATTACTATGGCTACACCTTC
CAIFYRYYYGYTF
>TRBD2|.|TRBV5-1|TRBJ2-2
TGCGCCAGCAGCTCTCTGAGCGGGGGGGCCACCGGGGAGCTGTTTTTT
CASSSLSGGATGELFF
>TRBD2|once|TRBV6-6|TRBJ2-7
TGTGCCAGCAGTATAGCGGGGGAAAGCTCCTACGAGCAGTACTTC
CASSIAGESSYEQYF
>.|.|TRBV7-9|TRBJ1-2
TGTGCCAGCAGCTTAGCCTCAGGGTCCGGCTACACCTTC
CASSLASGSGYTF
>.|.|TRBV5-1|TRBJ2-7
TGCGCCAGCAGCTTCACGCCAGAAGCGGACGAGCAGTACTTC
CASSFTPEADEQYF
>.|.|TRBV18|TRBJ2-5
TGTGCCAGCTCAGGAACGACGGGAGAGACCCAGTACTTC
CASSGTTGETQYF
>TRBD1|.|TRBV2|TRBJ1-6
TGTGCCAGCAGTGAACCGACAGGGGGCTCGGATTCACCCCTCCACTTT
CASSEPTGGSDSPLHF
>TRBD1|.|TRBV9|TRBJ1-5
TGTGCCAGCAGCGCTGGGACAGGTGATCAGCCCCAGCATTTT
CASSAGTGDQPQHF
>TRBD1|once|TRBV29-1|TRBJ1-1
TGCAGCGTTAACAGGGGGTTGGGCACTGAAGCTTTCTTT
CSVNRGLGTEAFF
>.|.|TRBV5-5|TRBJ2-6
TGTGCCAGCAGCTTGAACCTCCAGGGCTCTGGGGCCAACGTCCTGACTTTC
CASSLNLQGSGANVLTF
>.|few|TRBV19|TRBJ1-2
TGTGCCAGTAGTCCTTTAATTGCGCGGCGGGAATCCGCTGGGGGCTACACCTTC
CASSPLIARRESAGGYTF
>.|.|TRBV11-2|TRBJ1-3
TGTGCCAGCAGCTCGACAGTGTACTCTGGAAACACCATATATTTT
CASSSTVYSGNTIYF
>TRBD2|.|TRBV5-1|TRBJ2-3
TGCGCCAGCAGCTTGGGTGGGACGGGGGGACGAGATACGCAGTATTTT
CASSLGGTGGRDTQYF
>.|few|TRBV27|TRBJ1-5
TGTGCCAGCAGCTTGGACAGATATAGCAATCAGCCCCAGCATTTT
CASSLDRYSNQPQHF
>TRBD2|.|TRBV6-2/TRBV6-3|TRBJ2-7
TGTGCCAGCAGCCGTAGCGGGGGTACGTACGAGCAGTACTTC
CASSRSGGTYEQYF
>.|.|TRBV6-2/TRBV6-3|TRBJ1-2
TGTGCCAGCAGTTACGGCGGGGGGCAACGTGGCTACACCTTC
CASSYGGGQRGYTF
>.|.|TRBV5-1|TRBJ2-5
TGCGCCAGCAGCCCGGACACGGGTGGGACCCAGTACTTC
CASSPDTGGTQYF
>TRBD1|once|TRBV3-1/TRBV3-2|TRBJ1-1
TGTGCCAGCAGCAAGACAGGGGACACTGAAGCTTTCTTT
CASSKTGDTEAFF
>TRBD1|.|TRBV28|TRBJ1-5
TGTGCCAGCAGTTTATTCAGAGTGACAGGGCCCAAAAGCAATCAGCCCCAGCATTTT
CASSLFRVTGPKSNQPQHF
>.|.|TRBV4-3|TRBJ2-5
TGCGCCAGCAGCCTAAACCGGGGTAGCGAGACCCAGTACTTC
CASSLNRGSETQYF
>.|.|TRBV6-6|TRBJ2-5
TGTGCCAGCAGTTACTCTACGGGGCAAGAGACCCAGTACTTC
CASSYSTGQETQYF
>.|.|TRBV29-1|TRBJ1-2
TGCAGCGTTGAAGATCCCAGGGTGCCTAACTATGGCTACACCTTC
CSVEDPRVPNYGYTF
>.|.|TRBV27|TRBJ2-5
TGTGCCAGCAGTGTCGGGGGGACACAAGAGACCCAGTACTTC
CASSVGGTQETQYF
>.|.|TRBV3-1/TRBV3-2|TRBJ1-2
TGTGCCAGCAGCCAAGATTGGGGGGGCACGCATGGCTACACCTTC
CASSQDWGGTHGYTF
>.|.|TRBV6-6|TRBJ1-2
TGTGCCAGCAGTTACCTACGGGGGGCGACGCACACCTTC
CASSYLRGATHTF
>TRBD1|.|TRBV10-3|TRBJ2-5
TGTGCCATCAGTGGGGGACAGGGAGAGACCCAGTACTTC
CAISGGQGETQYF
>TRBD2|.|TRBV6-4|TRBJ2-1
TGTGCCAGCAGCCTACTAGCGGGGCGGTTAAATGAGCAGTTCTTC
CASSLLAGRLNEQFF
>.|.|TRBV28|TRBJ1-4
TGTGCCAGCAGTTCCCCGGGGGGGCGAGGGGAAAAACTGTTTTTT
CASSSPGGRGEKLFF
>.|.|TRBV4-1|TRBJ2-4
TGCGCCAGCAGCCATCCTCCCGTAGAAGCCAAAAACATTCAGTACTTC
CASSHPPVEAKNIQYF
>TRBD1|.|TRBV6-5|TRBJ2-7
TGTGCCAGCAGTTACTCGTTATCAGGGGGCTGGGAGCAGTACTTC
CASSYSLSGGWEQYF
>.|.|TRBV6-2/TRBV6-3|TRBJ1-6
TGTGCCAGCAGTTACGCCCAGGGGTATAATTCACCCCTCCACTTT
CASSYAQGYNSPLHF
>TRBD1|.|TRBV6-5|TRBJ1-1
TGTGCCAGCAGCCAAGGGGACAGAATTACTGAAGCTTTCTTT
CASSQGDRITEAFF
>TRBD1|.|TRBV18|TRBJ1-2
TGTGCCAGCTCACCCCCGGCACAGGGGAAAGAAAATGGCTACACCTTC
CASSPPAQGKENGYTF
>.|.|TRBV2|TRBJ2-7
TGTGCCAGCCAGGTTGCAGGCCTGGGAGGTCGCGAGCAGTACTTC
CASQVAGLGGREQYF
>TRBD1|once|TRBV5-4|TRBJ1-2
TGTGCCAGCAGCTTAGGGCAGGGGGTTACCGGCTACACCTTC
CASSLGQGVTGYTF
>.|.|TRBV7-2|TRBJ2-1
TGTGCCAGCAGCTTAGAAGCGACGGCCTACAATGAGCAGTTCTTC
CASSLEATAYNEQFF
>.|.|TRBV7-9|TRBJ1-4
TGTGCCAGCAGCTTAAGGACAGAAAATGAAAAACTGTTTTTT
CASSLRTENEKLFF
>.|.|TRBV29-1|TRBJ2-1
TGCAGCGTTGAATTCCTTAGGGGGGGGAAAGAGTTCTTC
CSVEFLRGGKEFF
>TRBD1|.|TRBV7-2|TRBJ1-1
TGTGCCAGCAGAGCAGTGACAGGGGAGAACACTGAAGCTTTCTTT
CASRAVTGENTEAFF
>TRBD2|.|TRBV4-1|TRBJ2-1
TGCGCCAGCAGCCAGGGTCTAGCGGGGGGTTACAATGAGCAGTTCTTC
CASSQGLAGGYNEQFF
>TRBD1|few|TRBV3-1/TRBV3-2|TRBJ1-3
TGTGCCAGCAGCCAATTTTTTTCCGGGCGCAGGGGGAAGGGAAACACCATATATTTT
CASSQFFSGRRGKGNTIYF
>.|.|TRBV11-2|TRBJ2-7
TGTGCCAGCAGCTTAGGATGGCAAAGCTCCTACGAGCAGTACTTC
CASSLGWQSSYEQYF
>.|.|TRBV6-5|TRBJ1-2
TGTGCCAGCAGTTACTCGCACAGATACTATGGCTACACCTTC
CASSYSHRYYGYTF
>.|.|TRBV5-1|TRBJ1-1
TGCGCCAGCAGCTTGGTCGGGGAGGAAGCTTTCTTT
CASSLVGEEAFF
>.|.|TRBV6-1|TRBJ1-1
TGTGCCAGCAGTGAAGCGGGCACGGACACTGAAGCTTTCTTT
CASSEAGTDTEAFF